Below, one TCR beta chain is given with its context. Its antigen is not known. This sample was included in a study of OX40 agonist ivuxolimab in advanced cancers. CDR3 size: 14 residues. CDR1 and CDR2 from the germline V gene are SNHLY and FYNNEI. The ends lost 5 bases at V and 5 bases at J; junction bases unmatched: 2. Broader study findings: Some patients without response likewise showed low normalized clonal expansion.

TCRdb's copy holds only in-frame clones and misses some; the assay was immunoSEQ multiplex PCR. Of under 40,000 clones listed, 60% to 85% are singletons. The source of this sequence is an adult with an advanced solid tumor such as melanoma, head and neck, liver or kidney cancer. The chain joins TRBV2 to TRBJ2-5; 13 bases fit TRBD2. Sequences were derived from CD4+ or CD8+ T cells sorted from blood, sampled in a trial of the OX40 agonist ivuxolimab. DNA of the CDR3: TGTGCCAGCAGTTCGACTAGCGGGAGGGAGACCCAGTACTTC. Its translation is CASSSTSGRETQYF.